Shown below are 28 T cell receptor beta chains from a single sample sequenced in a study of T cell repertoires in cytomegalovirus infection. In TCRdb, the reads were re-called with MiXCR into one record per CDR3 protein. This sample yields roughly 300,000 distinct CDR3 sequences, of which roughly a quarter are seen a single time; about 15% belongs to the top ten. Material for sequencing was PBMCs. The receptor set was obtained from a human donor in good health (CMV status not recorded). Some clones in this sample may be carry-over from other donors' samples.

This clonotype was seen many times. This chain links TRBV7-2 with TRBJ2-7; D is undetermined. Per the germline V gene, CDR1 is SGHTA and CDR2 is FQGNSA. The CDR3 spans 12 residues. V was trimmed by 4 bases and J by 2 bases, leaving 6 bases between them. The CDR3 bases are TGTGCCAGCAGCTCGAATACCTACGAGCAGTACTTC. This encodes CASSSNTYEQYF. The variable domain in full, completed from reference TRBV7-2 and TRBJ2-7, reads GAGVSQSPSNKVTEKGKDVELRCDPISGHTALYWYRQSLGQGLEFLIYFQGNSAPDKSGLPSDRFSAERTGGSVSTLTIQRTQQEDSAVYLCASSSNTYEQYFGPGTRLTVT.

In its sample, this clonotype was seen a few times. The V gene is TRBV7-2, the J gene TRBJ2-7, with D uncertain. Between the trimmed V and J ends, which lost 2 bases and 6 bases, there was a span of 14 bases. Germline CDR1 and CDR2: SGHTA and FQGNSA. CDR3 length: 14 residues. DNA for the CDR3: TGTGCCAGCAGCTTAATCTTGGCCCCCCTCGAGCAGTACTTC. Translated: CASSLILAPLEQYF.

The rearrangement uses TRBV11-2 and TRBJ2-6, with unresolved D. V was clipped by 0 bases and J by 4 bases, with 16 bases between them. The CDR3 extends over 18 amino acids. CDR1 is SGHAT, CDR2 FQNNGV, per germline. CDR3 in amino acids: CASSLDHGPSSGANVLTF. The CDR3 DNA is TGTGCCAGCAGCTTAGATCACGGACCTTCCTCCGGGGCCAACGTCCTGACTTTC.

The chain carries TRBV18 and TRBJ1-2; tentative D call: TRBD1 (5 bases). CDR1 is KGHSH, CDR2 LQKENI, per germline. The CDR3 covers 15 residues. The ends were cut back, 0 bases at V and 3 bases at J, with 11 bases in the middle. In DNA, the CDR3 is TGTGCCAGCTCACCACCGAAGGGGCTGGACTATGGCTACACCTTC. It specifies CASSPPKGLDYGYTF.

This clonotype showed up many times. CDR3 sequence reads: CASSFRDRPKQFF. DNA for the CDR3: TGTGCCAGCAGTTTCCGGGACCGGCCTAAGCAGTTCTTC. This rearrangement joins TRBV6-1 to TRBJ2-1; possibly TRBD1 or TRBD2 for D (5 bases each). Trimming shortened V by 5 bases and J by 11 bases, and 16 bases separated the two germline ends. CDR3 length: 13 residues. CDR1 and CDR2 (germline): MNHNS, SASEGT.

This clonotype was recorded many times. This rearrangement joins TRBV7-9 to TRBJ2-2; D gene unclear. CDR1 is SEHNR, CDR2 FQNEAQ, per germline (reference sequence). Deletions cut 1 base from V and 6 bases from J, with 3 bases between. The CDR3 is 12 residues long. Here the CDR3 reads CASSLESGELFF. CDR3 nucleotide sequence: TGTGCCAGCAGCTTAGAATCCGGGGAGCTGTTTTTT. Supplemented by reference TRBV7-9 and TRBJ2-2, the full variable domain reads DTGVSQNPRHKITKRGQNVTFRCDPISEHNRLYWYRQTLGQGPEFLTYFQNEAQLEKSRLLSDRFSAERPKGSFSTLEIQRTEQGDSAMYLCASSLESGELFFGEGSRLTVL.

The V call is TRBV20-1, the J call TRBJ2-1, with 8 bases that match TRBD2. CDR1 is DFQATT and CDR2 is SNEGSKA in the germline V gene (reference sequence). The CDR3 length is 15 residues. The junction had 9 bases not matched to a gene; V was cut back by 4 bases and J by 4 bases. The CDR3 reads CSAKQREIAYNEQFF. CDR3 coding DNA: TGCAGTGCTAAGCAGCGGGAGATTGCTTACAATGAGCAGTTCTTC.

The gene calls are TRBV3-1 and TRBJ2-1; D call uncertain. V was pared by 4 bases and J by 6 bases, with 13 bases between. Germline CDR1 is LGHDT and CDR2 is YNNKEL (reference sequence). CDR3 length equals 14 residues. This CDR3 reads CASSLPQLGNEQFF. DNA of the CDR3: TGTGCCAGCAGCCTGCCCCAGCTAGGCAATGAGCAGTTCTTC.

This clonotype has only a few counts. The chain employs TRBV12-3 or TRBV12-4 and TRBJ2-1; 12 bases align to TRBD2. The CDR3 consists of 15 residues. The V and J ends lost 5 bases and 4 bases, in that order; junction bases with no gene match: 3. The CDR3 DNA reads TGTGCCAGCAGTACCGGGACTAGCGGGTACAATGAGCAGTTCTTC. Amino acids: CASSTGTSGYNEQFF.

This clonotype was seen more than once but under ten times. The chain employs TRBV29-1 and TRBJ2-6; D gene uncertain. Germline CDR1 reads SQVTM; CDR2 reads ANQGSEA. The CDR3 is made up of 13 amino acids. Trimming took off 6 bases at V and 1 base at J, with 7 bases between the two ends. CDR3 protein: CSVDMSGANVLTF. CDR3 sequence (DNA): TGCAGCGTCGATATGTCTGGGGCCAACGTCCTGACTTTC.

This clonotype was picked up many times. The chain carries TRBV7-8 and TRBJ1-2, with 7 bases that match TRBD1. The CDR3 runs to 14 residues. Germline V lookup: CDR1 SGHVS, CDR2 FQNEAQ. With 4 bases clipped from V and 2 bases from J, the junction kept 4 bases outside the gene matches. Here the CDR3 reads CASSSEGANYGYTF. In nucleotides, the CDR3 is TGTGCCAGCAGCTCGGAGGGGGCGAACTATGGCTACACCTTC.

This clonotype was picked up a small number of times. This chain connects TRBV6-2 or TRBV6-3 to TRBJ2-3; 7 nucleotides agree with TRBD1. Germline CDR1 and CDR2: MNHEY and SVGEGT. V was clipped by 8 bases and J by 4 bases; unmatched bases: 9. The CDR3 has 14 amino acids. CDR3 DNA sequence: TGTGCCAGCGACCCGGGACAGTGGGCAGATACGCAGTATTTT. The encoded protein is CASDPGQWADTQYF.

In this sample, this clonotype turned up a few times. The V and J genes are TRBV19 and TRBJ2-1, with 8 bases fitting TRBD1. The trim removed 6 bases at V and 8 bases at J, leaving 12 bases unmatched. The germline gives CDR1 LNHDA, CDR2 SQIVND (reference sequence). The CDR3 is 15 amino acids. CDR3 loop: CASSRVGRGRDEQFF. The CDR3 DNA reads TGTGCCAGTAGCAGGGTGGGCAGGGGGCGCGATGAGCAGTTCTTC.

This clonotype appeared a few times. CDR3 in amino acids: CASSLGHRGYTDTQYF. CDR3 coding DNA: TGTGCCAGCAGCTTGGGACACAGGGGTTACACAGATACGCAGTATTTT. The chain has TRBV5-4 and TRBJ2-3; TRBD1 agrees at 7 bases. Germline trimming cut 0 bases from V and 2 bases from J; bases unmatched to any gene: 6. Germline-derived CDR1 and CDR2 are SGHNT and YYREEE (reference sequence). The CDR3 consists of 16 residues.

This clonotype was found many times. The V gene is TRBV12-3 or TRBV12-4, the J gene TRBJ1-1, with D hard to call. The CDR3 runs 13 residues. Trimming removed 11 bases at V and 1 base at J, with 14 bases between. The CDR3 bases are TGTGCCTCCCGGGCTCGGTCGAACACTGAAGCTTTCTTT. Residues: CASRARSNTEAFF.

The CDR3 DNA sequence: TGTGCCAGTAGAGCGACAGGGCCTAGCTATGGCTACACCTTC. It encodes CASRATGPSYGYTF. This chain connects TRBV19 to TRBJ1-2, with 7 bases fitting TRBD1. Looked up from germline, CDR1 is LNHDA and CDR2 is SQIVND (reference sequence). The CDR3 loop spans 14 amino acids. The trim removed 6 bases at V and 4 bases at J, leaving 8 bases unmatched. Looking up the rest from reference TRBV19 and TRBJ1-2 gives the full variable domain: DGGITQSPKYLFRKEGQNVTLSCEQNLNHDAMYWYRQDPGQGLRLIYYSQIVNDFQKGDIAEGYSVSREKKESFPLTVTSAQKNPTAFYLCASRATGPSYGYTFGSGTRLTVV.

This sequence joins TRBV2 and TRBJ2-7, with 10 bases identical to TRBD1. V trimming: 6 bases; J trimming: 2 bases; junction bases outside the gene matches: 7. Germline values: CDR1 SNHLY, CDR2 FYNNEI. The CDR3 loop spans 15 amino acids. Here the CDR3 reads CASRRAGTGAYEQYV. In DNA form, the CDR3 reads TGTGCCAGCAGAAGAGCCGGGACAGGGGCCTACGAGCAGTACGTC.

The chain joins TRBV7-2 to TRBJ2-7; D is unclear. Germline V gives CDR1 SGHTA, CDR2 FQGNSA. This CDR3 is built from 12 residues. Trimming cost V 5 bases and J 3 bases, with 8 bases left between them. CDR3 DNA sequence: TGTGCCAGCAGCCCAAACCTCTACGAGCAGTACTTC. Its translation is CASSPNLYEQYF.

This clonotype was picked up a small number of times. The rearrangement uses TRBV7-2 and TRBJ2-7; D ambiguous. The CDR3 contains 13 residues. Germline V gives CDR1 SGHTA, CDR2 FQGNSA. V was clipped by 8 bases and J by 2 bases, with 13 bases between them. CDR3 coding DNA: TGTGCCAGCGGTTTTGGGGTAGCCTACGAGCAGTACTTC. This encodes CASGFGVAYEQYF.

This clonotype was seen many times. The genes are TRBV12-3 or TRBV12-4 and TRBJ1-6, with a tentative D call TRBD1 (5 bases). This CDR3 region has 14 residues. V was cut by 6 bases and J by 8 bases, with 14 bases left in between. The DNA for the CDR3 is TGTGCCAGCAGCCTTAGGGGTTTGGATTCACCCCTCCACTTT. The encoded protein is CASSLRGLDSPLHF.

In its sample, this clonotype was seen many times. This rearrangement joins TRBV7-2 to TRBJ2-6; D unresolved. Germline values: CDR1 SGHTA, CDR2 FQGNSA. The germline V and J ends were trimmed by 3 bases and 7 bases, with 7 bases remaining between them. This CDR3 region has 13 residues. In DNA, the CDR3 is TGTGCCAGCAGCTTTCAAATAGCCAACGTCCTGACTTTC. Translation: CASSFQIANVLTF.

This clonotype was observed at least ten times. The gene calls are TRBV28 and TRBJ2-2; unclear D gene. V was clipped by 2 bases and J by 2 bases, with 12 bases between them. The V gene's germline CDR1 is MDHEN and CDR2 SYDVKM. This CDR3 is built from 16 residues. CDR3 nucleotides: TGTGCCAGCAGTTTAGGTCCGCTGGTAAACACCGGGGAGCTGTTTTTT. Residues: CASSLGPLVNTGELFF.

This clonotype was observed many times. This chain uses TRBV7-2 with TRBJ1-4; D is undetermined. V was shortened by 1 base and J by 3 bases, with 9 bases between the two germline ends. This CDR3 is 15 amino acids long. From germline, CDR1 is SGHTA and CDR2 FQGNSA. The CDR3 coding sequence is TGTGCCAGCAGCTTAGTATTTTTGCCTAATGAAAAACTGTTTTTT. As protein: CASSLVFLPNEKLFF.

The chain couples TRBV24-1 to TRBJ1-1, with D perhaps matching TRBD1 (5 bases). Trimming shortened V by 3 bases and J by 4 bases, and 5 bases separated the two germline ends. The CDR3 has 12 amino acids. The germline CDR1 and CDR2 sequences are KGHDR and SFDVKD. The CDR3 bases are TGTGCCACCAGTGATGGGGGCACTGAAGCTTTCTTT. Encoded protein: CATSDGGTEAFF.

This clonotype was seen at least ten times. This rearrangement joins TRBV7-2 to TRBJ2-7, with no clear D. Germline V gives CDR1 SGHTA, CDR2 FQGNSA. The CDR3 has 13 amino acids. Trimming removed 5 bases from V and 2 bases from J, with 10 bases in between. The CDR3 region has the DNA TGTGCCAGCAGCCTAACGATGACCTACGAGCAGTACTTC. Its translation is CASSLTMTYEQYF. Combining the CDR3 with reference TRBV7-2 and TRBJ2-7 gives the whole variable domain GAGVSQSPSNKVTEKGKDVELRCDPISGHTALYWYRQSLGQGLEFLIYFQGNSAPDKSGLPSDRFSAERTGGSVSTLTIQRTQQEDSAVYLCASSLTMTYEQYFGPGTRLTVT.

This clonotype showed up many times. In DNA, the CDR3 is TGTGCCACCCGACACGGAGGTAGCCTCTACGAGCAGTACTTC. This codes for CATRHGGSLYEQYF. The chain joins TRBV28 to TRBJ2-7; D perhaps matches TRBD2 (5 bases). V lost 10 bases and J lost 3, with 19 bases in between. The CDR3 contains 14 residues. Germline V gives CDR1 MDHEN, CDR2 SYDVKM. The full variable domain, its missing parts supplied by reference TRBV28 and TRBJ2-7, is DVKVTQSSRYLVKRTGEKVFLECVQDMDHENMFWYRQDPGLGLRLIYFSYDVKMKEKGDIPEGYSVSREKKERFSLILESASTNQTSMYLCATRHGGSLYEQYFGPGTRLTVT.

This clonotype was recorded at least ten times. This chain joins TRBV7-2 and TRBJ2-5, with a tentative D call TRBD2 (5 bases). This CDR3 region has 13 residues. The germline V gene has CDR1 SGHTA and CDR2 FQGNSA. V was cut by 3 bases and J by 5 bases, with 10 bases left in between. The CDR3 is CASSFVERETQYF. The CDR3 DNA follows: TGTGCCAGCAGCTTCGTCGAGCGGGAGACCCAGTACTTC.

There are many counts of this clonotype. The rearrangement uses TRBV7-2 and TRBJ1-5; D is unresolved. CDR3 length: 16 residues. V was pared by 2 bases and J by 0 bases, with 11 bases between. CDR1 and CDR2 from the germline V gene are SGHTA and FQGNSA. The CDR3 loop reads CASSLSGSYSNQPQHF. The CDR3 bases are TGTGCCAGCAGCTTATCTGGCTCGTATAGCAATCAGCCCCAGCATTTT.